This T cell receptor (beta chain) was sequenced during a study of T-cell reconstitution after alpha-beta-depleted transplantation in children. Findings of the study overall: Several hundred graft clones that had expanded were reportedly the source of alpha-beta T cells about two months after transplant.

This clonotype came up a few times. Its antigen is not identified. Unique molecular identifiers were used to barcode this TCRbeta library. TCRdb re-called the PCR reads with MiXCR, one entry per CDR3 protein. The data show approximately 520,000 distinct CDR3 sequences, about an eighth seen once. Here the sequenced sample was PBMCs, mostly from graft donor cells, taken 180 days after TCRalphabeta/CD19-depleted stem cell transplant. The clonotype was recovered from a female patient aged 2-15 years who had a stem cell transplant for aplastic anemia, so the T cells may come from the graft donor.

The CDR3 DNA reads as TGTGCCAGCAGCGTCGCGGGGCCCAGCTCCTACGAGCAGTACTTC. Translated, it gives CASSVAGPSSYEQYF. The chain joins TRBV27 to TRBJ2-7; D may be TRBD2 (6 bases). CDR3 size: 15 residues. The V and J ends lost 6 bases and 0 bases respectively, with 15 bases between them. CDR1 is MNHEY and CDR2 is SMNVEV in the germline V gene (reference sequence).